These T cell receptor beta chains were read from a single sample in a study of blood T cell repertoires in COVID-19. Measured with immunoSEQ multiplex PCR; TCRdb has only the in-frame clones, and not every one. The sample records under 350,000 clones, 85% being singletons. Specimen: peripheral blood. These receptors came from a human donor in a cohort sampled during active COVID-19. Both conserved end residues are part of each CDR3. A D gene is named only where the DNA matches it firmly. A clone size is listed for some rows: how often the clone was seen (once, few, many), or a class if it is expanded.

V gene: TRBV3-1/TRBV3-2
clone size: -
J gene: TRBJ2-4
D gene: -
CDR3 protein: CASSQVGSSSAKNIQYF
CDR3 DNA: TGTGCCAGCAGCCAAGTCGGTAGCTCATCCGCCAAAAACATTCAGTACTTC

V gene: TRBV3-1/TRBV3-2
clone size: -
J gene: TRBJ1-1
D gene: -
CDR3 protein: CASSARLNTEAFF
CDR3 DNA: TGTGCCAGCAGCGCTAGGTTGAACACTGAAGCTTTCTTT

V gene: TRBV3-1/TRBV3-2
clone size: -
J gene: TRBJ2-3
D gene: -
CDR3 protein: CASSPSGRSTDTQYF
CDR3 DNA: TGTGCCAGCAGCCCATCCGGCAGGAGCACAGATACGCAGTATTTT

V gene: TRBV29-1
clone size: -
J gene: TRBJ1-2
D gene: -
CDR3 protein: CSVAGIYGYTF
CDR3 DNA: TGCAGCGTTGCAGGGATCTATGGCTACACCTTC

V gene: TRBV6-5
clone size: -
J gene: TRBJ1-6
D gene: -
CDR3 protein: CASSFGQHNSPLHF
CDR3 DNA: TGTGCCAGCAGTTTCGGACAGCATAATTCACCCCTCCACTTT

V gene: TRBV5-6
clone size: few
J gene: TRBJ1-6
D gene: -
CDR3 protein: CASSLVRSGSSSYNSPLHF
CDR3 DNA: TGTGCCAGCAGCTTGGTGAGGTCGGGGTCGAGCTCCTATAATTCACCCCTCCACTTT

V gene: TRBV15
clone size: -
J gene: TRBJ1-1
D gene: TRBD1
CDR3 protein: CATSRANRGAEAFF
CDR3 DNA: TGTGCCACCAGCAGGGCTAACAGGGGTGCAGAAGCTTTCTTT

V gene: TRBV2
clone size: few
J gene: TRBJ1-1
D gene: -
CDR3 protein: CASNRLQNTEAFF
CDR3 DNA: TGTGCCAGCAATCGATTACAGAACACTGAAGCTTTCTTT

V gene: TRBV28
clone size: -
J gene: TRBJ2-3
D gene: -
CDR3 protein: CASSFPSTVADTQYF
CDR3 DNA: TGTGCCAGCAGTTTTCCCTCGACCGTAGCGGATACGCAGTATTTT

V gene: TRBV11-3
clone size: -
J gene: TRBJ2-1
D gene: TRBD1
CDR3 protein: CASSKQGTDEQFF
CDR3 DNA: TGTGCCAGCAGCAAACAGGGGACGGATGAGCAGTTCTTC

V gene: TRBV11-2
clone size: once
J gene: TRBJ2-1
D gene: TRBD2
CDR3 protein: CASSLVMDSGGWEQFF
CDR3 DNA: TGTGCCAGCAGCTTAGTAATGGACAGCGGGGGTTGGGAGCAGTTCTTC

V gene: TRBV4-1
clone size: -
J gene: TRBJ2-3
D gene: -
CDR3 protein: CASGNADTQYF
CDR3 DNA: TGCGCCAGCGGCAATGCAGATACGCAGTATTTT

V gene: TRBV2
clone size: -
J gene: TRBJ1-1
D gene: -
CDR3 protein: CATSWGLNTEAFF
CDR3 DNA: TGTGCCACCTCTTGGGGCTTGAACACTGAAGCTTTCTTT

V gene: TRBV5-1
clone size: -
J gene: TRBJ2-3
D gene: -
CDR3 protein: CASSLMAGALGSDTQYF
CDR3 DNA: TGCGCCAGCAGCCTTATGGCAGGGGCCTTGGGTTCAGATACGCAGTATTTT

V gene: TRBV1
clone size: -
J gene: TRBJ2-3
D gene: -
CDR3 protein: CTSSRTLGTSGGRGDTQYF
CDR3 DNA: TGCACCAGCAGCCGCACCTTGGGGACTAGCGGGGGGCGAGGAGATACGCAGTATTTT

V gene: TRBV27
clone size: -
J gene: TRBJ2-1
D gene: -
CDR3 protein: CASNVQGGYNEQFF
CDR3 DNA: TGTGCCAGCAATGTCCAGGGGGGCTACAATGAGCAGTTCTTC

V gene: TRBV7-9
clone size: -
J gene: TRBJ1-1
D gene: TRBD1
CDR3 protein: CASSPTGNLIMGAEAFF
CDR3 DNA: TGTGCCAGCAGCCCGACAGGGAACCTGATTATGGGGGCTGAAGCTTTCTTT

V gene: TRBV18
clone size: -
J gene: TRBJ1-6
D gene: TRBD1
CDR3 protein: CASSPQRTGVDSPLHF
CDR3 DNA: TGTGCCAGCTCACCACAGAGGACAGGGGTGGATTCACCCCTCCACTTT